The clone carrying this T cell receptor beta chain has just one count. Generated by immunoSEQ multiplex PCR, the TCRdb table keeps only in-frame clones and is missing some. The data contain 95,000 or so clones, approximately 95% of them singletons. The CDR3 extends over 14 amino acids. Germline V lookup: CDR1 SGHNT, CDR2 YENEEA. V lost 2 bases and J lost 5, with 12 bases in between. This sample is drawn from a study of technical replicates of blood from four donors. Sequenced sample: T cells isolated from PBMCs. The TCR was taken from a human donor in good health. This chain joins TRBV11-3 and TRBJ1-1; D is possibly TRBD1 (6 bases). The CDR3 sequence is CASSLYGGWTEAFF. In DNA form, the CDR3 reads TGTGCCAGCAGCTTATATGGGGGCTGGACTGAAGCTTTCTTT.